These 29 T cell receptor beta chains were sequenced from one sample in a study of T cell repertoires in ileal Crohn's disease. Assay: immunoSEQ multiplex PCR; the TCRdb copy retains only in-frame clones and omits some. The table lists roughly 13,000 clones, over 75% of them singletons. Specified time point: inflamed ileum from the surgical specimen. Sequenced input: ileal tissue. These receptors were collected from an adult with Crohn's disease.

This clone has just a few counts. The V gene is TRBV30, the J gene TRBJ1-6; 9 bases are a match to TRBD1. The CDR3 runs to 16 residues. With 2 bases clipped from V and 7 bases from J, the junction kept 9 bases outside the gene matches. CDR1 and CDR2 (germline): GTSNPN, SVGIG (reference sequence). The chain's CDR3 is CAWSYGTGRLNSPLHF. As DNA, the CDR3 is TGTGCCTGGAGTTATGGGACAGGGAGACTAAATTCACCCCTCCACTTT.

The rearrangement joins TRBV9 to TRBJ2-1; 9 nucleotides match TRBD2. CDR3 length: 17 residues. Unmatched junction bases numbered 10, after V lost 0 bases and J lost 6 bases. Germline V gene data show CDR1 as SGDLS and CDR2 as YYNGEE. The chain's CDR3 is CASSVAGLASNTNEQFF. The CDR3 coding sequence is TGTGCCAGCAGCGTAGCTGGACTAGCGTCGAACACCAATGAGCAGTTCTTC.

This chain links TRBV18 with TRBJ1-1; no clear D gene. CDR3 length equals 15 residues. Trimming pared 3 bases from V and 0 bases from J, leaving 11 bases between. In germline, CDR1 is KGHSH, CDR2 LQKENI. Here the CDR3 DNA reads TGTGCCAGCTCACCCACTCGCGACATGAACACTGAAGCTTTCTTT. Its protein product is CASSPTRDMNTEAFF.

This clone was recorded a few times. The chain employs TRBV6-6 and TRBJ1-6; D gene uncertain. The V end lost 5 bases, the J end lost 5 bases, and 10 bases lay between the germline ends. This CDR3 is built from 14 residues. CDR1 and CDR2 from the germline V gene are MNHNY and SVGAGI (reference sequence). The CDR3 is CASSREFNNSPLHF. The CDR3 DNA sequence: TGTGCCAGCAGTCGGGAATTTAATAATTCACCCCTCCACTTT.

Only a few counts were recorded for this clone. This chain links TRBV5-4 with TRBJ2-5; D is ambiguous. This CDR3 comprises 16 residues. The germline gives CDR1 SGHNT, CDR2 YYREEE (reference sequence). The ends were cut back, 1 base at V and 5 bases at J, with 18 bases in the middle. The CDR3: CASSLFVSGLGETQYF. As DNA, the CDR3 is TGTGCCAGCAGCTTGTTTGTCTCGGGTCTCGGGGAGACCCAGTACTTC.

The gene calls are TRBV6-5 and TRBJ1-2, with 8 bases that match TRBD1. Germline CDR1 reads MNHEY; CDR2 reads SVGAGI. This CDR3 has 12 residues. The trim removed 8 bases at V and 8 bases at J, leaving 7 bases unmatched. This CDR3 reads CASGRGQKGYTF. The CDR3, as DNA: TGTGCCAGCGGCAGGGGGCAGAAAGGCTACACCTTC.

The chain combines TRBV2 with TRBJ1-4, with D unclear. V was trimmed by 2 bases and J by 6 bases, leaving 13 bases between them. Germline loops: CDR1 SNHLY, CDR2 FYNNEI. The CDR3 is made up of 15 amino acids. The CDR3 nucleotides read TGTGCCAGCAGTGAACAAGAAACAGCTTATGAAAAACTGTTTTTT. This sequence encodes CASSEQETAYEKLFF.

CDR3 DNA sequence: TGTGCCAGCAGCACCCGCCCTCAAGCGGGGGGACGAACCGGGGAGCTGTTTTTT. This codes for CASSTRPQAGGRTGELFF. The J gene is TRBJ2-2, the V gene TRBV9, with TRBD2 matching 9 bases. J lost 5 bases, V lost 4 bases, and 15 bases had no gene match. This CDR3 contains 18 residues. Germline values: CDR1 SGDLS, CDR2 YYNGEE.

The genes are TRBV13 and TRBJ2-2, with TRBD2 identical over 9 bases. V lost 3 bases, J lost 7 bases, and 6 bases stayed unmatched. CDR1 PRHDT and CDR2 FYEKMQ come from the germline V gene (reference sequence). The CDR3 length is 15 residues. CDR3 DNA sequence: TGTGCCAGCAGCTTCTCTGAGCGGGGGGTCGGGGAGCTGTTTTTT. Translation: CASSFSERGVGELFF.

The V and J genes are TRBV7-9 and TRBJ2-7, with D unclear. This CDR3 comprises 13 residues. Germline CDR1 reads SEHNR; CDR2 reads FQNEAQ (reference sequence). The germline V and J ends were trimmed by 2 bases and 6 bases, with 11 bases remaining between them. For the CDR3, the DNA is TGTGCCAGCAGCTTATCTTGGAGTACCGAGCAGTACTTC. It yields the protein CASSLSWSTEQYF.

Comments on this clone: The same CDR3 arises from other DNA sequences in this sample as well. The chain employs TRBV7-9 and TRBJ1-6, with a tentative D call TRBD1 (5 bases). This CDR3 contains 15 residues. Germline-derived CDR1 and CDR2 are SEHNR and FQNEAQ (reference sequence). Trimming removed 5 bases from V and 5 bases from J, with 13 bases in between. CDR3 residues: CASSPSGGNNSPLHF. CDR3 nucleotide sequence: TGTGCCAGCAGCCCGAGCGGGGGAAATAATTCACCCCTCCACTTT. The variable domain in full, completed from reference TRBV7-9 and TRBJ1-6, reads DTGVSQNPRHKITKRGQNVTFRCDPISEHNRLYWYRQTLGQGPEFLTYFQNEAQLEKSRLLSDRFSAERPKGSFSTLEIQRTEQGDSAMYLCASSPSGGNNSPLHFGNGTRLTVT.

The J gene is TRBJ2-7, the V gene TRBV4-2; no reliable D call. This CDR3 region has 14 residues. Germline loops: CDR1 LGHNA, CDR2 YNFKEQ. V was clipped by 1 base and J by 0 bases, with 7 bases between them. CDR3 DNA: TGTGCCAGCAGCCAAGTAGGGAACTCCTACGAGCAGTACTTC. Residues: CASSQVGNSYEQYF.

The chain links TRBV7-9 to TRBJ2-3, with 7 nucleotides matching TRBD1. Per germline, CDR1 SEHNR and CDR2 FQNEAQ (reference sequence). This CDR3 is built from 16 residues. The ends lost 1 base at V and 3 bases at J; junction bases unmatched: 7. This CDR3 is CASSLEPQGLTDTQYF. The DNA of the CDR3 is TGTGCCAGCAGCTTAGAGCCACAGGGGCTAACAGATACGCAGTATTTT.

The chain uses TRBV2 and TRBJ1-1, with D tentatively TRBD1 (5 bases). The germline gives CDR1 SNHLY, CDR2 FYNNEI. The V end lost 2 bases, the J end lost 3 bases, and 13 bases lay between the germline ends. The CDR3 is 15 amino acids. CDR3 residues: CASSELGMGHTEAFF. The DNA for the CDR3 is TGTGCCAGCAGTGAACTGGGAATGGGGCACACTGAAGCTTTCTTT.

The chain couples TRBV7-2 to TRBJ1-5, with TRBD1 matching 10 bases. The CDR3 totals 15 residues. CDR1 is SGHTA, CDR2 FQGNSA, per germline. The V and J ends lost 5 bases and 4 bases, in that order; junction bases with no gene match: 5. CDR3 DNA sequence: TGTGCCAGCAGCCTCGGACAGGGGGAAAATCAGCCCCAGCATTTT. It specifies CASSLGQGENQPQHF.

The CDR3 is CASSLVAGARSYEQYF. The CDR3 region has the DNA TGTGCCAGCAGCTTGGTTGCGGGGGCGAGATCCTACGAGCAGTACTTC. V and J are TRBV5-6 and TRBJ2-7; D is perhaps TRBD2 (7 bases). CDR1 is SGHDT, CDR2 YYEEEE, per germline. CDR3 length: 16 residues. V gave up 0 bases and J gave up 1 base, with 14 bases separating them.

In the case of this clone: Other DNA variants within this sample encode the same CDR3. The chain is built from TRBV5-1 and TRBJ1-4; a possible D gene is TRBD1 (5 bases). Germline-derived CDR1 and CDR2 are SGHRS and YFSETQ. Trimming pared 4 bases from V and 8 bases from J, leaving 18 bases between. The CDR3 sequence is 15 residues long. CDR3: CASSPLQGGGEKLFF. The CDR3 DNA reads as TGCGCCAGCAGCCCGCTCCAGGGAGGTGGGGAAAAACTGTTTTTT. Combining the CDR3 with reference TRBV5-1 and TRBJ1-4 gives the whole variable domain KAGVTQTPRYLIKTRGQQVTLSCSPISGHRSVSWYQQTPGQGLQFLFEYFSETQRNKGNFPGRFSGRQFSNSRSEMNVSTLELGDSALYLCASSPLQGGGEKLFFGSGTQLSVL.

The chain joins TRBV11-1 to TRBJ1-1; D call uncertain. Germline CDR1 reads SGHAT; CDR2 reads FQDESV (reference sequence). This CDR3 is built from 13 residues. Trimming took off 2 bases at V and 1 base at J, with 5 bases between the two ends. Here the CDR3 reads CASSLFSNTEAFF. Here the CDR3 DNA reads TGTGCCAGCAGCTTATTCTCGAACACTGAAGCTTTCTTT.

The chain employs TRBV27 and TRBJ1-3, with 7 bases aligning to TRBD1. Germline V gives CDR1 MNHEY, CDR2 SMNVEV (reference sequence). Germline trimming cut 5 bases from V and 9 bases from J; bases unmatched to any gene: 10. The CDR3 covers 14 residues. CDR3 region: CASSPGQTRSTIYF. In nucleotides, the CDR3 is TGTGCCAGCAGTCCGGGACAGACAAGAAGCACCATATATTTT.

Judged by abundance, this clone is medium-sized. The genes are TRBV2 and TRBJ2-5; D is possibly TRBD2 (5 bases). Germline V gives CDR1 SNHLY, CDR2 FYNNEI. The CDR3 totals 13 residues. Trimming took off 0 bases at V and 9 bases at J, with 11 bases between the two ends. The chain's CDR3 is CASSEALLRAQYF. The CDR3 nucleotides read TGTGCCAGCAGTGAAGCGCTTTTGAGGGCCCAGTACTTC.

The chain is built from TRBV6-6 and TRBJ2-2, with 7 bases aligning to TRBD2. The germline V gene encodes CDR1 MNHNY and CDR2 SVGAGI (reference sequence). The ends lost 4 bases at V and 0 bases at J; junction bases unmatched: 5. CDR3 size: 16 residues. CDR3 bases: TGTGCCAGCAGTTTAACTCGGGGGGCGAACACCGGGGAGCTGTTTTTT. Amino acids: CASSLTRGANTGELFF.

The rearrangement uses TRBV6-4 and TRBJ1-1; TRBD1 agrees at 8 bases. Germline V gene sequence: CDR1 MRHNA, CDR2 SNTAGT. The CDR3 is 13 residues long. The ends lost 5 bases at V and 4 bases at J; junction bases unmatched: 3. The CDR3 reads CASSLDRATEAFF. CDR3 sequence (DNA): TGTGCCAGCAGTCTGGACAGGGCCACTGAAGCTTTCTTT.

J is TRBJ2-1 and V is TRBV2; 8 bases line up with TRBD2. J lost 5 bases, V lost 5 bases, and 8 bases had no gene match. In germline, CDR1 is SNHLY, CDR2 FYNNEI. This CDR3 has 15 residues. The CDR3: CASSLSGTQNNEQFF. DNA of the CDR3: TGTGCCAGCAGTCTTAGCGGGACACAAAACAATGAGCAGTTCTTC.

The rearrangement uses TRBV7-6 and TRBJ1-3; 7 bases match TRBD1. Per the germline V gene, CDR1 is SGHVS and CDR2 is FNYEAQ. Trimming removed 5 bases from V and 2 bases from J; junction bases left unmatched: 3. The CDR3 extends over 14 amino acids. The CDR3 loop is CASSVGTAGNTIYF. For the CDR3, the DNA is TGTGCCAGCAGCGTCGGGACAGCTGGAAACACCATATATTTT.

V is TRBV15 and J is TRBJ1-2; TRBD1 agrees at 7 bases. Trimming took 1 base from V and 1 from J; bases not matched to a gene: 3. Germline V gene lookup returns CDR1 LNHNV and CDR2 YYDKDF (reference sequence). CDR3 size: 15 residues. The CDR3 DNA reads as TGTGCCACCAGCAGAGGCACAGGGGTTAACTATGGCTACACCTTC. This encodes CATSRGTGVNYGYTF.

The CDR3: CASSLGQGSGYTF. The CDR3 coding sequence is TGCGCCAGCAGCCTCGGACAGGGTAGCGGCTACACCTTC. This chain uses TRBV5-1 with TRBJ1-2; 8 bases are a match to TRBD1. The CDR3 is made up of 13 amino acids. After removal of 4 bases from V and 8 bases from J, the junction contained 7 bases not matched to a gene. The germline gives CDR1 SGHRS, CDR2 YFSETQ. Supplemented by reference TRBV5-1 and TRBJ1-2, the full variable domain reads KAGVTQTPRYLIKTRGQQVTLSCSPISGHRSVSWYQQTPGQGLQFLFEYFSETQRNKGNFPGRFSGRQFSNSRSEMNVSTLELGDSALYLCASSLGQGSGYTFGSGTRLTVV.

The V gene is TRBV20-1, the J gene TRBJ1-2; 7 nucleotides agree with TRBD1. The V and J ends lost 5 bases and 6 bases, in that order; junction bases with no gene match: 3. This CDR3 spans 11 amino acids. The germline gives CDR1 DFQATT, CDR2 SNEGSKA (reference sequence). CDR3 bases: TGCAGTGCTCCCGGGACAGATGGCTACACCTTC. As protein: CSAPGTDGYTF.

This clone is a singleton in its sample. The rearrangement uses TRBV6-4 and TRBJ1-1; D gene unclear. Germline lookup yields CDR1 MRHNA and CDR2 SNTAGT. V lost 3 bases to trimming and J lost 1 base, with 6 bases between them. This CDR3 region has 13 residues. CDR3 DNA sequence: TGTGCCAGCAGTGAGATCTGGAACACTGAAGCTTTCTTT. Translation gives CASSEIWNTEAFF.

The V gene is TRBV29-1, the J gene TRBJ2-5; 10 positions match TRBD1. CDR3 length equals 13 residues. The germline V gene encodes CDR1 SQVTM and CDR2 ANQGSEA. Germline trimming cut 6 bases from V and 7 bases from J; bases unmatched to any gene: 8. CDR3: CSVAGTGVGTQYF. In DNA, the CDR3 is TGCAGCGTAGCCGGGACAGGGGTGGGGACCCAGTACTTC.